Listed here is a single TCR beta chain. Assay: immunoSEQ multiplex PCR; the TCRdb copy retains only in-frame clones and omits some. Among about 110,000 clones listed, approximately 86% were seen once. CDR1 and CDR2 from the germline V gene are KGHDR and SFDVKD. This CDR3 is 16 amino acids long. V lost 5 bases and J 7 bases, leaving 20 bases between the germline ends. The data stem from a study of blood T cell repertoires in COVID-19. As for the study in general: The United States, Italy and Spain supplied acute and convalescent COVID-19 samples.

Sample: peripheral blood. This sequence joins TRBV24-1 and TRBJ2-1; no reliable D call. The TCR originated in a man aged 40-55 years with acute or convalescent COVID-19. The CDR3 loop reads CATSGSYSSPENEQFF. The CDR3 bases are TGTGCCACCAGTGGGTCTTACAGTAGTCCGGAAAATGAGCAGTTCTTC.